A single sample gave rise to the 4 T cell receptor beta chains below, sequenced in a study of blood T cell repertoires in COVID-19. Data came from immunoSEQ multiplex PCR; TCRdb stores just in-frame clones and leaves some out. The sample has under 60,000 clones, 70% to 90% seen once. Sequenced: peripheral blood. The receptors derive from a human donor in a cohort sampled during active COVID-19.

The chain couples TRBV19 to TRBJ1-5; D is ambiguous. The CDR3 has 16 amino acids. V lost 3 bases and J lost 0, with 12 bases in between. CDR1 and CDR2 from the germline V gene are LNHDA and SQIVND (reference sequence). In DNA form, the CDR3 reads TGTGCCAGTAGTATTAGGGAGGATTATAGCAATCAGCCCCAGCATTTT. It codes for CASSIREDYSNQPQHF.

The V gene is TRBV7-9, the J gene TRBJ2-7, with D perhaps matching TRBD2 (6 bases). CDR1 and CDR2 from the germline V gene are SEHNR and FQNEAQ (reference sequence). The CDR3 has 11 amino acids. V dropped 5 bases and J dropped 6 bases, with 8 bases sitting between them. The CDR3 is CASSPGGEQYF. The CDR3 DNA reads TGTGCCAGCAGCCCCGGGGGCGAGCAGTACTTC.

The CDR3 sequence is CASSQDGQAGGALHF. The DNA for the CDR3 is TGCGCCAGCAGCCAAGATGGGCAGGCCGGGGGGGCCCTCCACTTT. This chain uses TRBV4-3 with TRBJ1-6; maybe TRBD1 (5 bases). The CDR3 contains 15 residues. The V end was cut by 0 bases, the J end by 14 bases, with 17 bases between. Per germline, CDR1 LGHNA and CDR2 YSLEER.

This clone was counted a few times. V gene TRBV2 combines with J gene TRBJ1-6; 7 bases are a match to TRBD1. The CDR3 is 13 amino acids. V gave up 8 bases and J gave up 7 bases; unmatched junction bases: 5. CDR1 and CDR2 (germline): SNHLY, FYNNEI. The CDR3 sequence is CASRDRLNSPLHF. The CDR3 region has the DNA TGTGCCAGCCGGGACAGATTAAATTCACCCCTCCACTTT.